What follows are 20 T cell receptor beta chains derived from one specimen sequenced in a study of T cell repertoires in cytomegalovirus infection. Their specific antigens are unknown. TCRdb analysed the reads with MiXCR anew, one entry per CDR3 protein. The table includes 200,000 to 250,000 distinct CDR3 sequences, less than 50% detected once. The input for sequencing was CD8+ T cells from cultured PBMCs, taken from culture after CMV antigen stimulation. These receptors all stem from a human donor in good health (CMV status not recorded). Some clones in this sample may be carry-over from other donors' samples.

This clonotype was observed a handful of times. The J gene is TRBJ2-7, the V gene TRBV7-2, with TRBD2 as a possible D gene (7 bases). V shed 7 bases and J shed 4 bases, with 20 bases lying between them. Germline loops: CDR1 SGHTA, CDR2 FQGNSA. The CDR3 has 15 residues. CDR3 in DNA: TGTGCCAGCACCATCTCCAGGGGAGGGGTATACGAGCAGTACTTC. Translation: CASTISRGGVYEQYF.

V and J are TRBV7-6 and TRBJ2-1, with 13 positions matching TRBD2. Trimming took 2 bases from V and 7 from J; bases not matched to a gene: 8. Germline V gene sequence: CDR1 SGHVS, CDR2 FNYEAQ. CDR3 length: 17 amino acids. CDR3 amino acids: CASSLPTSGRARNEQFF. The CDR3 DNA sequence: TGTGCCAGCAGCTTACCCACTAGCGGGAGGGCCAGAAATGAGCAGTTCTTC.

The chain couples TRBV27 to TRBJ2-7; D is possibly TRBD2 (6 bases). Per the germline V gene, CDR1 is MNHEY and CDR2 is SMNVEV (reference sequence). Trimming stripped 5 bases from V and 6 bases from J, with 20 bases between. This CDR3 spans 15 amino acids. The CDR3 spells CASSGGSATRGEQYF. The CDR3 DNA sequence: TGTGCCAGCAGTGGGGGGTCCGCCACGAGGGGCGAGCAGTACTTC.

This clonotype was recorded at least ten times. The chain links TRBV6-2 or TRBV6-3 to TRBJ2-1; 9 bases match TRBD2. Germline V gene data show CDR1 as MNHEY and CDR2 as SVGEGT. Unmatched junction bases numbered 9, after V lost 2 bases and J lost 10 bases. CDR3 length: 15 residues. The CDR3 nucleotides are TGTGCCAGCAGTTACGAGGCGGGAGGGCGGAAGGAGCAGTTCTTC. Translated: CASSYEAGGRKEQFF.

V is TRBV7-3 and J is TRBJ1-1; weak D call: TRBD1 (5 bases). Germline V gene lookup returns CDR1 SGHTA and CDR2 FQGTGA. V was clipped by 7 bases and J by 5 bases, with 17 bases between them. The CDR3 spans 14 residues. The CDR3 protein is CASIRDPSGTEAFF. In DNA form, the CDR3 reads TGTGCCAGCATCCGGGACCCTTCGGGGACTGAAGCTTTCTTT.

The chain combines TRBV5-1 with TRBJ1-2; D perhaps matches TRBD1 (6 bases). V was shortened by 4 bases and J by 2 bases, with 15 bases between the two germline ends. Germline assignment: CDR1 SGHRS and CDR2 YFSETQ. This CDR3 is 15 amino acids long. The DNA of the CDR3 is TGCGCCAGCAGCCAAAGGACAGAGAGAAACTATGGCTACACCTTC. Protein sequence: CASSQRTERNYGYTF.

This clonotype was detected only a few times. This chain connects TRBV6-1 to TRBJ2-7, with D possibly TRBD2 on 6 matching bases. V lost 7 bases, J lost 3 bases, and 22 bases lay in between. This CDR3 spans 16 amino acids. CDR1 and CDR2 from the germline V gene are MNHNS and SASEGT. CDR3 in DNA: TGTGCCAGCATCCCTGACCCGGGAACTAGCATCTACGAGCAGTACTTC. Encoded protein: CASIPDPGTSIYEQYF.

This rearrangement joins TRBV5-1 to TRBJ2-7, with D possibly TRBD1 on 5 matching bases. This CDR3 is 12 amino acids long. V lost 4 bases and J 5 bases, leaving 10 bases between the germline ends. The germline V gene encodes CDR1 SGHRS and CDR2 YFSETQ. The CDR3 sequence is CASSQGVDEQYF. Here the CDR3 DNA reads TGCGCCAGCAGCCAGGGCGTCGACGAGCAGTACTTC.

This CDR3 reads CASSLVRTGRNQPQHF. In DNA form, the CDR3 reads TGTGCCAGCAGCTTAGTTCGGACAGGTCGTAATCAGCCCCAGCATTTT. This chain connects TRBV7-6 to TRBJ1-5; 7 positions match TRBD1. This CDR3 has 16 residues. V shed 1 base, J shed 4 bases, and the junction held 7 bases outside the gene matches. CDR1 is SGHVS and CDR2 is FNYEAQ in the germline V gene.

The chain couples TRBV6-2 or TRBV6-3 to TRBJ1-2, with D possibly matching TRBD1 (6 bases). This CDR3 comprises 16 residues. The germline V gene has CDR1 MNHEY and CDR2 SVGEGT. The germline V and J ends were trimmed by 4 bases and 2 bases, with 17 bases remaining between them. The chain's CDR3 is CASSFFPRGLNYGYTF. The CDR3 DNA reads TGTGCCAGCAGTTTTTTCCCCAGGGGACTCAACTATGGCTACACCTTC.

V gene TRBV19 combines with J gene TRBJ1-1; D might be TRBD1 (5 bases). Trimming took 7 bases from V and 5 from J, leaving 14 bases between them. The CDR3 runs to 13 residues. Germline loops: CDR1 LNHDA, CDR2 SQIVND (reference sequence). The CDR3: CASKGQGGTEAFF. CDR3 nucleotides: TGTGCCAGTAAGGGGCAGGGTGGTACTGAAGCTTTCTTT.

The chain has TRBV6-2 or TRBV6-3 and TRBJ1-1; D ambiguous. Per germline, CDR1 MNHEY and CDR2 SVGEGT. The CDR3 loop spans 16 amino acids. Trimming cost V 2 bases and J 5 bases, with 18 bases left between them. CDR3 DNA sequence: TGTGCCAGCAGTTACGGGGAGCGGGCGCTTGTGACTGAAGCTTTCTTT. This translates into CASSYGERALVTEAFF.

This clonotype was counted a few times. The chain joins TRBV29-1 to TRBJ2-1, with 13 bases lining up with TRBD2. Trimming removed 8 bases from V and 3 bases from J; junction bases left unmatched: 13. This CDR3 spans 17 amino acids. The V gene's germline CDR1 is SQVTM and CDR2 ANQGSEA. The CDR3 region has the DNA TGCAGCCCAGTAGGACTAGCGGGAGCTATGGACTACAATGAGCAGTTCTTC. The encoded protein is CSPVGLAGAMDYNEQFF.

This sequence joins TRBV9 and TRBJ2-1; D gene ambiguous. The CDR3 sequence is 14 residues long. Germline values: CDR1 SGDLS, CDR2 YYNGEE. Trimming removed 0 bases from V and 3 bases from J, with 7 bases in between. CDR3 nucleotide sequence: TGTGCCAGCAGCGTAGAACAAGACTACAATGAGCAGTTCTTC. The encoded protein is CASSVEQDYNEQFF.

This clonotype was observed a handful of times. This chain links TRBV7-9 with TRBJ2-5; D not certain. The CDR3 totals 15 residues. Deletions cut 5 bases from V and 0 bases from J, with 13 bases between. Germline assignment: CDR1 SEHNR and CDR2 FQNEAQ (reference sequence). The CDR3 bases are TGTGCCAGCAGCCTAGTTAGGGTGAACCAAGAGACCCAGTACTTC. Its protein product is CASSLVRVNQETQYF.

This clonotype has a handful of counts. The CDR3 is CSVDGGPGRPSYEQYF. CDR3 nucleotide sequence: TGCAGCGTGGATGGGGGCCCGGGACGCCCATCCTACGAGCAGTACTTC. This sequence joins TRBV29-1 and TRBJ2-7; weak D call: TRBD1 (6 bases). Germline CDR1 is SQVTM and CDR2 is ANQGSEA. Trimming took 6 bases from V and 1 from J, leaving 22 bases between them. The CDR3 runs 16 residues.

This clonotype was recorded many times. This chain connects TRBV5-6 to TRBJ1-1, with D perhaps TRBD1 (5 bases). The CDR3 runs 15 residues. Trimming shortened V by 0 bases and J by 5 bases, and 14 bases separated the two germline ends. Germline loops: CDR1 SGHDT, CDR2 YYEEEE. CDR3 residues: CASSLGRQLDTEAFF. The CDR3 coding sequence is TGTGCCAGCAGCTTGGGTCGACAGTTAGATACTGAAGCTTTCTTT.

This clonotype appeared many times. V and J are TRBV7-2 and TRBJ1-5; D gene unclear. V lost 4 bases and J 0 bases, leaving 13 bases between the germline ends. CDR1 SGHTA and CDR2 FQGNSA come from the germline V gene. This CDR3 is built from 16 residues. The CDR3: CASSSWTGYSNQPQHF. The CDR3 DNA sequence: TGTGCCAGCAGCTCTTGGACGGGATATAGCAATCAGCCCCAGCATTTT.

This clonotype was seen more than once but under ten times. The chain couples TRBV7-6 to TRBJ2-1; the match to TRBD2 covers 8 bases. V gave up 2 bases and J gave up 2 bases; unmatched junction bases: 8. CDR1 and CDR2 from the germline V gene are SGHVS and FNYEAQ. This CDR3 region has 17 residues. CDR3 sequence (DNA): TGTGCCAGCAGCTTATCGGCTAGCGGGTTTACCTACAATGAGCAGTTCTTC. This encodes CASSLSASGFTYNEQFF.

Only a few counts were recorded for this clonotype. CDR3 in DNA: TGTGCCAGCAGCTCCGACCCAGACTCTGGAAACACCATATATTTT. The encoded protein is CASSSDPDSGNTIYF. The J gene is TRBJ1-3, the V gene TRBV11-2; D uncertain. The V gene lost 4 bases and the J gene lost 0 bases, with 10 bases spanning the gap. Germline lookup yields CDR1 SGHAT and CDR2 FQNNGV. The CDR3 covers 15 residues.